These 9 T cell receptor beta chains came from one sample sequenced in a study of metastatic and nonmetastatic thyroid tumors. Patients had received no treatment of any kind before thyroid surgery. TCRdb ran MiXCR on the PCR reads. The data contain about 21,000 clones, about 33% of them seen just once; the ten biggest clones take up 20% to 25%. Sequencing was performed on adjacent normal tissue. These receptors originate from a female donor with papillary thyroid cancer or a benign thyroid nodule (not recorded which). Some clones in this sample may be carry-over from other donors' samples.

Ten or more counts support this clone. The chain joins TRBV7-7 to TRBJ2-3; D remains unclear. The length of the CDR3 is 13 residues. Trimming pared 0 bases from V and 2 bases from J, leaving 3 bases between. The germline CDR1 and CDR2 sequences are SSHAT and FNYEAQ (reference sequence). CDR3 sequence reads: CASSLAPTDTQYF. Here the CDR3 DNA reads TGTGCCAGCAGCTTAGCCCCCACAGATACGCAGTATTTT. Drawing the rest from reference TRBV7-7 and TRBJ2-3, the complete variable domain is GAGVSQSPRYKVTKRGQDVTLRCDPISSHATLYWYQQALGQGPEFLTYFNYEAQPDKSGLPSDRFSAERPEGSISTLTIQRTEQRDSAMYRCASSLAPTDTQYFGPGTRLTVL.

As for this clone: A much larger clone sits a single nucleotide away, making a read error possible. The genes are TRBV9 and TRBJ2-6; D may correspond to TRBD1 or TRBD2 (5 bases each). The CDR3 has 18 residues. Germline CDR1 is SGDLS and CDR2 is YYNGEE. The CDR3 DNA reads as TGTGCCAGCAGCGCACCACGGGAAGACCTCTCTGGGGCCATCGTCCTGGCTTTC. Its translation: CASSAPREDLSGAIVLAF.

The rearrangement joins TRBV7-3 to TRBJ2-1; D ambiguous. With 3 bases removed from V and 9 bases from J, the gap between germline ends came to 12 bases. The CDR3 runs to 13 residues. Germline V gives CDR1 SGHTA, CDR2 FQGTGA. The CDR3, as DNA: TGTGCCAGCAGCTTTATAAAACAGTCTGAGCAGTTCTTC. Amino acids: CASSFIKQSEQFF.

This clone appeared a few times. The J gene is TRBJ1-2, the V gene TRBV11-3, with 7 bases matching TRBD1. Germline loops: CDR1 SGHNT, CDR2 YENEEA. CDR3 length: 15 residues. J lost 6 bases, V lost 0 bases, and 7 bases had no gene match. CDR3 protein: CASSLDGRDRNGYTF. CDR3 DNA sequence: TGTGCCAGCAGCTTAGATGGCCGGGACAGAAATGGCTACACCTTC.

This clone is labeled medium-sized. The chain couples TRBV6-7 to TRBJ2-7; no firm D call. Being an ORF, TRBV6-7 has a function that is uncertain. This CDR3 is 11 amino acids long. V gave up 2 bases and J gave up 9 bases, with 8 bases separating them. For the CDR3, the DNA is TGTGCCAGCAGTTACAGGAAGGGGCAGTACTTC. Translating it yields CASSYRKGQYF.

The chain carries TRBV12-3 or TRBV12-4 and TRBJ2-3, with 7 bases aligning to TRBD1. After removal of 3 bases from V and 2 bases from J, the junction contained 5 bases not matched to a gene. The CDR3 loop spans 15 amino acids. The chain's CDR3 is CASSFSGQFTDTQYF. The CDR3, as DNA: TGTGCCAGCAGTTTTTCGGGACAGTTCACAGATACGCAGTATTTT.

This clone was counted a few times. The V and J genes are TRBV6-6 and TRBJ2-3; D may be TRBD1 (6 bases). V was trimmed by 2 bases and J by 3 bases, leaving 12 bases between them. The germline V gene encodes CDR1 MNHNY and CDR2 SVGAGI (reference sequence). The CDR3 loop spans 15 amino acids. The CDR3 region is CASSYRIGGTDTQYF. The CDR3 DNA reads TGTGCCAGCAGTTACCGCATAGGGGGAACAGATACGCAGTATTTT.

This clone came up a few times. V usage is TRBV6-1 and J usage is TRBJ2-7, with a possible D match to TRBD1 (6 bases). This CDR3 contains 13 residues. Per germline, CDR1 MNHNS and CDR2 SASEGT. Trimming left V 10 bases short and J 1 base short, with 14 bases between. CDR3: CATITGKSYEQYF. The CDR3 DNA follows: TGTGCCACCATAACAGGGAAGTCCTACGAGCAGTACTTC.

This clone was found a few times. The gene calls are TRBV11-1 and TRBJ2-7; D might be TRBD1 or TRBD2, each matching 7 bases. The germline V and J ends were trimmed by 5 bases and 4 bases, with 24 bases remaining between them. Germline V gene sequence: CDR1 SGHAT, CDR2 FQDESV (reference sequence). This CDR3 spans 17 amino acids. This chain's CDR3 is CASSATRGEGAYYEQYF. The CDR3 coding sequence is TGTGCCAGCAGCGCGACCAGAGGGGAGGGGGCGTATTACGAGCAGTACTTC.